The rows below give T cell receptor beta chains drawn from one sample of a study of blood T cells in healthy people across ages. Each CDR3 protein gets one entry after TCRdb re-called the 5' RACE reads with MiXCR. The sample lists fewer than 800,000 distinct CDR3 sequences, 49% occurring once. Source material: blood. The receptor set was obtained from a woman aged 55 to 70 in good health. Each CDR3 is given with its conserved first and last residue. Each record gives: D gene, clone size, J gene, V gene, CDR3 DNA, CDR3 protein. A D gene is named only where the DNA matches it firmly. Clone size is shown for a subset of rows, as once, few, many or a class of expanded clone.

NA	NA	TRBJ2-5	TRBV29-1	TGCAGCGTTGGGGGCGTTGCAACCCAGTACTTC	CSVGGVATQYF
NA	NA	TRBJ2-3	TRBV7-8	TGTGCCACGACCCCGGCGCAGGGGCTCACAGATACGCAGTATTTT	CATTPAQGLTDTQYF
NA	NA	TRBJ2-3	TRBV20-1	TGCAGTGCTAATGGCCCAAATGACTTCCCGGATACGCAGTATTTT	CSANGPNDFPDTQYF
NA	NA	TRBJ1-4	TRBV28	TGTGCCAGCAGCTTGCCTAGGGGGGCTAATGAAAAACTGTTTTTT	CASSLPRGANEKLFF
NA	many	TRBJ2-5	TRBV7-2	TGTGCCAGCAGCTTAGTTGGAGAGACCCAGTACTTC	CASSLVGETQYF
NA	NA	TRBJ1-1	TRBV20-1	TGCAGTGCCCCGTCAGGGATATCCCGTCGGACTGAAGCTTTCTTT	CSAPSGISRRTEAFF
TRBD2	NA	TRBJ2-3	TRBV20-1	TGCAGTGCTAGAGACCCTAGCGGGGTTAGCACAGATACGCAGTATTTT	CSARDPSGVSTDTQYF
TRBD2	NA	TRBJ2-7	TRBV20-1	TGCAGTGCTAGAGACCTTGGGGGGGGGTACGAGCAGTACTTC	CSARDLGGGYEQYF
TRBD2	few	TRBJ2-3	TRBV28	TGTGCCAGCAGTCGATCGGCTAGCGGTAGCACAGATACGCAGTATTTT	CASSRSASGSTDTQYF
NA	NA	TRBJ2-3	TRBV10-3	TGTGCCATCACTCAGGGATTCACAGATACGCAGTATTTT	CAITQGFTDTQYF
TRBD1	many	TRBJ2-7	TRBV7-2	TGTGCCAGCAGCTCCCCCGGGACAGGTACCTACGAGCAGTACTTC	CASSSPGTGTYEQYF
NA	NA	TRBJ1-4	TRBV6-5	TGTGCCAGCAGTTACTCTGGTCGAGCTCTGGGTGAAAAACTGTTTTTT	CASSYSGRALGEKLFF
NA	few	TRBJ2-1	TRBV7-2	TGTGCCAGCAACCGTGACCCCCTGTCTGGCAATGAGCAGTTCTTC	CASNRDPLSGNEQFF
TRBD1	NA	TRBJ2-7	TRBV24-1	TGTGCCACCAGTGACCCCAGACAGGGGTACAATGAGCAGTACTTC	CATSDPRQGYNEQYF
NA	NA	TRBJ2-4	TRBV6-6	TGTGCCAGCAGAGCCGGGACAGCCAAAAACATTCAGTACTTC	CASRAGTAKNIQYF
NA	NA	TRBJ2-5	TRBV7-2	TGTGCCAGCAGCTTAGTCCAGGGTGGTACGGGTGAGCAGTACTTC	CASSLVQGGTGEQYF
NA	NA	TRBJ2-7	TRBV20-1	TGCAGTGCTAGAGATTGCCCGTACGAGCAGTACTTC	CSARDCPYEQYF
TRBD1	NA	TRBJ2-1	TRBV9	TGTGCCAGCAGCGTCGGGACAGGGCTATACAATGAGCAGTTCTTC	CASSVGTGLYNEQFF
NA	NA	TRBJ1-2	TRBV4-2	TGTGCCAGCAGCCAAGATGGGGATAGGACTGATGGCTACACCTTC	CASSQDGDRTDGYTF
NA	few	TRBJ2-1	TRBV9	TGTGCCAGCAGCGTTACAGGGCACAATGAGCAGTTCTTC	CASSVTGHNEQFF
NA	NA	TRBJ1-2	TRBV9	TGTGCCAGCAGCGTAGGATCAGCCGGCTACACCTTC	CASSVGSAGYTF
TRBD1	NA	TRBJ2-5	TRBV6-5	TGTGCCAGCAGTCACAGGGGCACGGTTGGAATCGCCCAGTACTTC	CASSHRGTVGIAQYF
NA	NA	TRBJ1-3	TRBV6-6	TGTGCCAGTTACCAAGTTCAAGTAATCTCTGGAAACACCATATATTTT	CASYQVQVISGNTIYF
TRBD2	few	TRBJ2-1	TRBV29-1	TGCAGCGTACTAGCGGGAGGATTAGGTGAGCAGTTCTTC	CSVLAGGLGEQFF
NA	few	TRBJ2-7	TRBV7-2	TGTGCCAGCAGCTTTGTTGGGGGGACAGTCAGCGAGCAGTACTTC	CASSFVGGTVSEQYF